The 14 T cell receptor beta chains below all came from one sample that was sequenced in a study of PD-1 blockade in classical Hodgkin lymphoma. Patients all relapsed after autologous stem cell transplantation, and there was variation in brentuximab vedotin exposure. Sequenced by immunoSEQ multiplex PCR; TCRdb stores in-frame clones only, minus some. Of approximately 27,000 clones in the sample, over 75% were seen once. The input for sequencing was peripheral blood mononuclear cells (PBMCs), taken at baseline. Receptors were obtained from a human donor with classical Hodgkin lymphoma.

This clone has just a few counts. This chain joins TRBV29-1 and TRBJ1-1; a weak D match, TRBD1 (6 bases). V lost 7 bases and J 0 bases, leaving 24 bases between the germline ends. The V gene's germline CDR1 is SQVTM and CDR2 ANQGSEA. The CDR3 runs to 17 residues. CDR3 region: CSEEGGQGRIMNTEAFF. In DNA, the CDR3 is TGCAGCGAGGAGGGGGGCCAGGGAAGAATAATGAACACTGAAGCTTTCTTT.

The chain carries TRBV12-5 and TRBJ2-6, with no clear D. Germline loops: CDR1 LGHNT, CDR2 FRNRAP. CDR3 length: 13 residues. The V end was cut by 6 bases, the J end by 1 base, with 4 bases between. The DNA of the CDR3 is TGTGCTAGTGGGGCATCTGGGGCCAACGTCCTGACTTTC. This sequence encodes CASGASGANVLTF. The variable domain in full, with the rest retrieved from reference TRBV12-5 and TRBJ2-6, is DARVTQTPRHKVTEMGQEVTMRCQPILGHNTVFWYRQTMMQGLELLAYFRNRAPLDDSGMPKDRFSAEMPDATLATLKIQPSEPRDSAVYFCASGASGANVLTFGAGSRLTVL.

The chain combines TRBV6-6 with TRBJ1-4, with TRBD1 matching 7 bases. The CDR3 runs to 16 residues. With V trimmed by 0 bases and J by 8 bases, 9 bases remained unmatched. CDR1 and CDR2 (germline): MNHNY, SVGAGI (reference sequence). The DNA of the CDR3 is TGTGCCAGCAGTTACTCGACAGGGACTGTCGGGGAAAAACTGTTTTTT. Protein product: CASSYSTGTVGEKLFF.

This clone was detected only a few times. The chain uses TRBV5-1 and TRBJ1-6; the D gene is possibly TRBD1 (6 bases). Germline V gene data show CDR1 as SGHRS and CDR2 as YFSETQ. CDR3 length equals 15 residues. V was trimmed by 0 bases and J by 9 bases, leaving 13 bases between them. The CDR3 region has the DNA TGCGCCAGCAGCTTGGGTGGGCAGGGGTCTTCACCCCTCCACTTT. Translation: CASSLGGQGSSPLHF.

This clone has a handful of counts. V and J are TRBV10-1 and TRBJ1-1; a possible D gene is TRBD1 (6 bases). V lost 6 bases to trimming and J lost 1 base, with 12 bases between them. The CDR3 is made up of 14 amino acids. In germline, CDR1 is WNHNN, CDR2 SYGVQD (reference sequence). CDR3 region: CASSLGQTNTEAFF. CDR3 DNA sequence: TGCGCCAGCAGCCTAGGACAGACGAACACTGAAGCTTTCTTT.

There are a few counts of this clone. This chain links TRBV6-6 with TRBJ2-7; 7 bases agree with TRBD1. Germline CDR1 and CDR2: MNHNY and SVGAGI (reference sequence). This CDR3 has 14 amino acids. The J segment lost 3 bases and the V segment lost 6 bases, leaving 8 bases of the junction unmatched. The CDR3 DNA reads TGTGCCAGCAGGATGACCGGGACAGACTACGAGCAGTACTTC. Translation: CASRMTGTDYEQYF.

The rearrangement uses TRBV2 and TRBJ2-7; perhaps D is TRBD1 or TRBD2 (5 bases each). The CDR3 loop spans 12 amino acids. Germline V gene data show CDR1 as SNHLY and CDR2 as FYNNEI. Trimming cost V 6 bases and J 5 bases, with 11 bases left between them. The CDR3 bases are TGTGCCAGCAGAGAGAGGGGTAACGAGCAGTACTTC. Translating gives CASRERGNEQYF.

The chain joins TRBV7-9 to TRBJ2-7; 7 bases match TRBD1. CDR1 is SEHNR, CDR2 FQNEAQ, per germline (reference sequence). Trimming took 8 bases from V and 4 from J; bases not matched to a gene: 11. This CDR3 is built from 14 residues. The CDR3 DNA reads TGTGCCAGCGCAGGAGAGGGGGCGATGTACGAGCAGTACTTC. It yields the protein CASAGEGAMYEQYF.

This clone was detected once. This chain's CDR3 is CASSPRPGQGSPGNTIYF. DNA of the CDR3: TGTGCCAGCTCACCAAGGCCGGGACAGGGATCTCCTGGAAACACCATATATTTT. The chain has TRBV18 and TRBJ1-3; TRBD1 agrees at 9 bases. CDR1 and CDR2 (germline): KGHSH, LQKENI. The CDR3 totals 18 residues. V trimming: 2 bases; J trimming: 2 bases; junction bases outside the gene matches: 10.

The rearrangement uses TRBV4-3 and TRBJ2-7; weak D call: TRBD2 (5 bases). Per germline, CDR1 LGHNA and CDR2 YSLEER. The V gene lost 4 bases and the J gene lost 6 bases, with 10 bases spanning the gap. The CDR3 has 12 residues. The CDR3: CASSRGLGEQYF. In nucleotides, the CDR3 is TGCGCCAGCAGCCGCGGGCTTGGCGAGCAGTACTTC.

The chain carries TRBV25-1 and TRBJ1-6; 10 nucleotides align to TRBD1. This CDR3 has 16 residues. The J segment lost 9 bases and the V segment lost 6 bases, leaving 11 bases of the junction unmatched. The V gene's germline CDR1 is MGHDK and CDR2 SYGVNS. The CDR3 DNA is TGTGCCAGCAGCTCCGGGACAGGGGTCCCATCTTCACCCCTCCACTTT. Amino acid sequence: CASSSGTGVPSSPLHF.

V is TRBV6-5 and J is TRBJ1-1, with D possibly TRBD1 on 5 matching bases. The V gene lost 2 bases and the J gene lost 2 bases, with 12 bases spanning the gap. Germline lookup yields CDR1 MNHEY and CDR2 SVGAGI. The CDR3 is 15 amino acids. CDR3 bases: TGTGCCAGCAGTTACGGCGGGGCAGGAAACACTGAAGCTTTCTTT. This encodes CASSYGGAGNTEAFF.

This clone was recorded a few times. The V and J genes are TRBV5-1 and TRBJ2-1; D call uncertain. V was clipped by 0 bases and J by 0 bases, with 7 bases between them. The V gene's germline CDR1 is SGHRS and CDR2 YFSETQ. The CDR3 extends over 15 amino acids. The CDR3 DNA reads TGCGCCAGCAGCTTGGAAGACCCCTCCTACAATGAGCAGTTCTTC. Its protein product is CASSLEDPSYNEQFF.

The CDR3 loop is CASSEVTGTGTEAFF. Written as DNA, the CDR3 is TGTGCCAGCAGCGAAGTCACAGGGACGGGCACTGAAGCTTTCTTT. The chain employs TRBV6-6 and TRBJ1-1; D may be TRBD1 (6 bases). CDR3 length: 15 residues. CDR1 and CDR2 (germline): MNHNY, SVGAGI (reference sequence). V was pared by 6 bases and J by 4 bases, with 18 bases between.